What follows is one T cell receptor (beta chain) and its context. Its matching antigen is unknown. This specimen belongs to a study of siplizumab effects on memory and regulatory T cells. This CDR3 comprises 13 residues. The V end lost 6 bases, the J end lost 4 bases, and 10 bases lay between the germline ends. Germline V gene sequence: CDR1 LNHDA, CDR2 SQIVND (reference sequence). Whole-study results and caveats: Mappable alloreactive CD4+ clones came from Treg cells 68.8% of the time on average with siplizumab, against 25% to 30% in controls. Naive T cells appeared more varied than memory cells and looked like key alloresponse contributors.

Profiled with immunoSEQ multiplex PCR; TCRdb holds only in-frame clones, not every one. The sample includes around 110,000 clones, around 94% of them seen just once. The sequence came from a human donor in good health. The J gene is TRBJ1-5, the V gene TRBV19; D not resolved. Sample: non-Treg CD4+ T cells sorted from blood. CDR3 in amino acids: CASRASPNQPQHF. In DNA, the CDR3 is TGTGCCAGTAGAGCCAGCCCAAATCAGCCCCAGCATTTT.